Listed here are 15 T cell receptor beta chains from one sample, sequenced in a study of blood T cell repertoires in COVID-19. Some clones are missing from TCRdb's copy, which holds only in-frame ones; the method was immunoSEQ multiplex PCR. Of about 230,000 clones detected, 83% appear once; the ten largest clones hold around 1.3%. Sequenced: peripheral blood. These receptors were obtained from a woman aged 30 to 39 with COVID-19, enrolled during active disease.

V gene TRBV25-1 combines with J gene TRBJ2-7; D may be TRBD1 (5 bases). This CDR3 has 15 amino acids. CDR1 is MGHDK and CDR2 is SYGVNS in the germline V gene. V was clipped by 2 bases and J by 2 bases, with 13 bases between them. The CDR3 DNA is TGTGCCAGCAGTGAAGACAGAAACCCCCCCTACGAGCAGTACTTC. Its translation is CASSEDRNPPYEQYF.

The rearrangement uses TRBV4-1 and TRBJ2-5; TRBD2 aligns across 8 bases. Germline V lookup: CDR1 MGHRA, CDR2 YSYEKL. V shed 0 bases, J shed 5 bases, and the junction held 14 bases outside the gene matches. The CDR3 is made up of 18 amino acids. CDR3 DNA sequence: TGCGCCAGCAGCCAAGAGGGCCCCGGGACTAGTAGGGGGGAGACCCAGTACTTC. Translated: CASSQEGPGTSRGETQYF.

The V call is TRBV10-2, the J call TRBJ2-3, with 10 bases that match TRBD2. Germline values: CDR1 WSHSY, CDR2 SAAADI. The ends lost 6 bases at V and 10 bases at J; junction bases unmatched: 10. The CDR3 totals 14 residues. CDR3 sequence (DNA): TGCGCCAGCAGGGAGAGCGGGGGGGCTTCCGCGCAGTATTTT. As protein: CASRESGGASAQYF.

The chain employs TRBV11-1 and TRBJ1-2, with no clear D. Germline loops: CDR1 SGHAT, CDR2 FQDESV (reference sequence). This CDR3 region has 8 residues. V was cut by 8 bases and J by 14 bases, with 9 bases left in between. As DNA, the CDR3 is TGTGCCAGCGAGGGAAGAACCTTC. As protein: CASEGRTF.

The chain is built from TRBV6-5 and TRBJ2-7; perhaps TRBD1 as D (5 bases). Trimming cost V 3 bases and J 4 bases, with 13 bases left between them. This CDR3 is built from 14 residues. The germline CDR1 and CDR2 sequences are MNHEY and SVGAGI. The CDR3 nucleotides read TGTGCCAGCAGTTATGGAGTAGGGGCTTACGAGCAGTACTTC. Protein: CASSYGVGAYEQYF.

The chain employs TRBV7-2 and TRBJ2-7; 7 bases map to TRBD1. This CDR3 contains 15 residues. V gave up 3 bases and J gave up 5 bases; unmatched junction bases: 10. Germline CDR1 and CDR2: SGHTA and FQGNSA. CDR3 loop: CASSLATGKIDEQYF. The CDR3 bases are TGTGCCAGCAGCTTGGCGACAGGGAAGATCGACGAGCAGTACTTC. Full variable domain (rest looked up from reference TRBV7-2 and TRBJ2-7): GAGVSQSPSNKVTEKGKDVELRCDPISGHTALYWYRQSLGQGLEFLIYFQGNSAPDKSGLPSDRFSAERTGGSVSTLTIQRTQQEDSAVYLCASSLATGKIDEQYFGPGTRLTVT.

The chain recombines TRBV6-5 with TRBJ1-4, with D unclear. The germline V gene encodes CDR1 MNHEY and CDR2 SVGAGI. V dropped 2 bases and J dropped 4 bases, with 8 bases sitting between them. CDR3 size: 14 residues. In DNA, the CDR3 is TGTGCCAGCAGTTACCAGAGGGTTAATGAAAAACTGTTTTTT. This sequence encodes CASSYQRVNEKLFF.

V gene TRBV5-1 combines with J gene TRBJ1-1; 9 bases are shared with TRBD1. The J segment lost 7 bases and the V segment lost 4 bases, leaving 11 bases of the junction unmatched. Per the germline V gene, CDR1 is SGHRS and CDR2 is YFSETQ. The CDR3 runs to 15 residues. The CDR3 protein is CASSALDRGIGEAFF. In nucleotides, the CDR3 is TGCGCCAGCAGCGCGTTGGACAGGGGAATTGGTGAAGCTTTCTTT.

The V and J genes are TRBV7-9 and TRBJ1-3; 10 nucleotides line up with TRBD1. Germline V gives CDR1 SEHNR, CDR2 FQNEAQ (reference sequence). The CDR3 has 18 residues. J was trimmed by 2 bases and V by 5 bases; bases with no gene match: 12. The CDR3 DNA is TGTGCCAGCAGCAGCCGGGACAGGGGTGCCCTCGCTGGAAACACCATATATTTT. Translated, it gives CASSSRDRGALAGNTIYF.

CDR3 loop: CASRPDRISNQPQHF. CDR3 DNA: TGTGCCAGCAGGCCAGACAGAATTAGCAATCAGCCCCAGCATTTT. The rearrangement links TRBV27 to TRBJ1-5, with a tentative D call TRBD1 (5 bases). The V end was cut by 6 bases, the J end by 0 bases, with 12 bases between. The CDR3 runs to 15 residues. CDR1 is MNHEY, CDR2 SMNVEV, per germline (reference sequence).

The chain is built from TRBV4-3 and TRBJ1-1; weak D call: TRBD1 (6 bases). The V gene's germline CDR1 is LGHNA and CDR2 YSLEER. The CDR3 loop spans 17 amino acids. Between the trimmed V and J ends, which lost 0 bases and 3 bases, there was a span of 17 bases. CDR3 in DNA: TGCGCCAGCAGCCAAGAGGCCTACAGGGAGCGGTACACTGAAGCTTTCTTT. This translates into CASSQEAYRERYTEAFF.

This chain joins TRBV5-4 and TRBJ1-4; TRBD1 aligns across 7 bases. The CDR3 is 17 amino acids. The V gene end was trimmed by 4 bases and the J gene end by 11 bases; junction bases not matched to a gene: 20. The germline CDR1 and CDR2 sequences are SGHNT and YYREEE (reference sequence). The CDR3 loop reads CASSDPRTATGVGKLFF. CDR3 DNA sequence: TGTGCCAGCAGCGACCCTCGGACAGCAACAGGGGTGGGGAAACTGTTTTTT.

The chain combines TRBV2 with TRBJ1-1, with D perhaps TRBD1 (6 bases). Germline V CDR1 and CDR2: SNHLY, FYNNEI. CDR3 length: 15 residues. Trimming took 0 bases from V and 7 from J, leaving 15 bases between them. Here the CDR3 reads CASSEALTGQSEAFF. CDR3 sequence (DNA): TGTGCCAGCAGTGAAGCGCTTACAGGGCAAAGTGAAGCTTTCTTT. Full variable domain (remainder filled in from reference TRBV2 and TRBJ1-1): EPEVTQTPSHQVTQMGQEVILRCVPISNHLYFYWYRQILGQKVEFLVSFYNNEISEKSEIFDDQFSVERPDGSNFTLKIRSTKLEDSAMYFCASSEALTGQSEAFFGQGTRLTVV.

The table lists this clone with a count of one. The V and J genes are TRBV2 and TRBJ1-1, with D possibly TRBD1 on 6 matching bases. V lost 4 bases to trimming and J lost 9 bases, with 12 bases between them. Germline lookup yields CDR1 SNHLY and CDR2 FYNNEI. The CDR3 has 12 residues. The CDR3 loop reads CASSVSGTKAFF. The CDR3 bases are TGTGCCAGCAGTGTTTCGGGGACAAAAGCTTTCTTT. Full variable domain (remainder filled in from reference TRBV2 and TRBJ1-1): EPEVTQTPSHQVTQMGQEVILRCVPISNHLYFYWYRQILGQKVEFLVSFYNNEISEKSEIFDDQFSVERPDGSNFTLKIRSTKLEDSAMYFCASSVSGTKAFFGQGTRLTVV.

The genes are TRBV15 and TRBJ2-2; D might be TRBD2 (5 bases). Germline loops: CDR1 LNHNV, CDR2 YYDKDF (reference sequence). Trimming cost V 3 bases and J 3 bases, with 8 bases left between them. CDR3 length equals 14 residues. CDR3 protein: CATSRAGYTGELFF. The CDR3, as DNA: TGTGCCACCAGCAGGGCGGGTTACACCGGGGAGCTGTTTTTT.